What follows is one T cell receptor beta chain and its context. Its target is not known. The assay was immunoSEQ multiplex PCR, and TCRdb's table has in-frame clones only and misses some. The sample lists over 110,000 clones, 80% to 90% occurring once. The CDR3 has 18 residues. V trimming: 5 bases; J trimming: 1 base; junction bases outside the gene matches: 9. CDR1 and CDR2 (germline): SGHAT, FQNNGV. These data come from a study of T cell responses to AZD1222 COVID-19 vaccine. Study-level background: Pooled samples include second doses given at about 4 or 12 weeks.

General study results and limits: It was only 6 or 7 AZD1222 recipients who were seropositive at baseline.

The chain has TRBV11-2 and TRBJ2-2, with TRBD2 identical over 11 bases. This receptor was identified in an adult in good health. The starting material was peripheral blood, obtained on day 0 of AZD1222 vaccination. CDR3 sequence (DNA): TGTGCCAGCAGCATTAGCGGGAGGGGTACCAGGAACACCGGGGAGCTGTTTTTT. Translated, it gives CASSISGRGTRNTGELFF.